This TCR beta chain was sequenced during a study of T cell repertoires in cytomegalovirus infection. Study in general: Public TCR beta signatures were indicative of both CMV infection and a matching HLA type. General study findings and limits: Cumulated frequencies of public TCR beta families served to identify carriers of CMV plus the relevant HLA. The ex vivo response showed dominance by HLA-C-restricted CMV-specific TCR beta clonotypes.

This clonotype was observed at least ten times. Its antigen is currently unknown. TCRdb passed the reads through MiXCR, listing each CDR3 protein once. The sample lists roughly 230,000 distinct CDR3 sequences; over 15% were seen once. This CDR3 region has 18 residues. J lost 8 bases, V lost 1 base, and 17 bases had no gene match. Germline-derived CDR1 and CDR2 are MDHEN and SYDVKM. The chain links TRBV28 to TRBJ2-1; 7 nucleotides align to TRBD1. This TCR came from a human donor in good health (CMV status not recorded). Some clones in this sample may be carry-over from other donors' samples. Sequenced material: CD8+ T cells from PBMCs. Written as DNA, the CDR3 is TGTGCCAGCAGTTTATCCGCAACCTCGAAGGGGGCATGGGATGAGCAGTTCTTC. This sequence encodes CASSLSATSKGAWDEQFF.